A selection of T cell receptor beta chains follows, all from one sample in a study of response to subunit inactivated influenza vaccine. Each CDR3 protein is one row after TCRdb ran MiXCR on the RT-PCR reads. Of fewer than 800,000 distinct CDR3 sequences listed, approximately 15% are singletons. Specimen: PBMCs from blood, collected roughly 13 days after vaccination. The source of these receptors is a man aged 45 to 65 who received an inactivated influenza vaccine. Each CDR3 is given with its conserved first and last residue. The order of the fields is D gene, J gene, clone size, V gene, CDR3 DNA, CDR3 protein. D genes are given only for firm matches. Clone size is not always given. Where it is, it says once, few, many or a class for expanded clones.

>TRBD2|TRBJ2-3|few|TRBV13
TGTGCCAGCAGCACCAATAGGGGAGGGGATACGCAGTATTTT
CASSTNRGGDTQYF
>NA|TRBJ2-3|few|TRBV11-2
TGTGCCAGCAGCTTAGTGAGGACCCTGGACAGCGTCTATTTT
CASSLVRTLDSVYF
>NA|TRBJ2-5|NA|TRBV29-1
TGCAGCGTTGACGGACACGATCGACAAGAGACCCAGTACTTC
CSVDGHDRQETQYF
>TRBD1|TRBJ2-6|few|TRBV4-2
TGTGCCAGCAGCCCGGACAGGAGCGCTGGGGCCAACGTCCTGACTTTC
CASSPDRSAGANVLTF
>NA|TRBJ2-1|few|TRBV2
TGTGCCAGCAGTGGTCAGCACAATGAGCAGTTCTTC
CASSGQHNEQFF
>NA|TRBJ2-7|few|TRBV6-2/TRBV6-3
TGTGCCAGCAGTTGGGACCAAAGTACCTTCTCCTACGAGCAGTACTTC
CASSWDQSTFSYEQYF
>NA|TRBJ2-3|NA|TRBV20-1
TGCAGTGCTAGTAAGGCCCGGCGGTCAGGCACAGATACGCAGTATTTT
CSASKARRSGTDTQYF
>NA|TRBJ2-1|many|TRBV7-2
TGTGCCAGCAGCTTAGAAGGGGGGCCTTACAATGAGCAGTTCTTC
CASSLEGGPYNEQFF
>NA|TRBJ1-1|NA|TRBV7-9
TGTGCCAGCAGCTTTTGGGGGGGAAGTACTGAAGCTTTCTTT
CASSFWGGSTEAFF
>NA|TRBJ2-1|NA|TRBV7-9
TGTGCCAGCAGCCCCGAGTGGAGCTCCTACAATGAGCAGTTCTTC
CASSPEWSSYNEQFF
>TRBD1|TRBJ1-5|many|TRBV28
TGTGCCAGCAGTTCCACCTCGGGACAGGGAGACTATAGCAATCAGCCCCAGCATTTT
CASSSTSGQGDYSNQPQHF
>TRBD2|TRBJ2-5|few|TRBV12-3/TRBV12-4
TGTGCCAGCAGCCTTACCGGGACTAGCGGGGAAATGACCCAGTACTTC
CASSLTGTSGEMTQYF
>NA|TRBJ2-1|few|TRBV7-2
TGTGCCAGCAGTTATCGGGACACATACTACAATGAGCAGTTCTTC
CASSYRDTYYNEQFF
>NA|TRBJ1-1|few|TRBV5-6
TGTGCCAGCAGTAGGCGGGCGACGCGGACTGAAGCTTTCTTT
CASSRRATRTEAFF
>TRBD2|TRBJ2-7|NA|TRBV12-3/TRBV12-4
TGTGCCAGCAGTTTGAGACTAGCGGGTGGGGTGTACGAGCAGTACTTC
CASSLRLAGGVYEQYF
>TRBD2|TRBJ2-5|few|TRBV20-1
TGCAGTGCCCCCGCCGGTGGGAGGGCCTCTGAGACCCAGTACTTC
CSAPAGGRASETQYF
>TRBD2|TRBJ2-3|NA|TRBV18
TGTGCCAGCTCACCAGTCCTAACTAGCGGGAGTTCTAGCACAGATACGCAGTATTTT
CASSPVLTSGSSSTDTQYF
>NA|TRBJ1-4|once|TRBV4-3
TGCGCCAGCAGCCAAGACCGCGGAGGTTTTGAAAAACTGTTTTTT
CASSQDRGGFEKLFF
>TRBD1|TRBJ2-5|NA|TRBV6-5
TGTGCCAGCGGCAGGGGGATAGAGACCCAGTGCTTC
CASGRGIETQCF
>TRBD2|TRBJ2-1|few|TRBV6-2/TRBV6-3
TGTGCCAGCAGTTCGATGACTAGCAAGGGGTGGAGTGAGCAGTTCTTC
CASSSMTSKGWSEQFF
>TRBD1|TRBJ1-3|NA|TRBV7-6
TGTGCCAGCAGCCCGGGACAGGTTTCAACAACCATATATTTT
CASSPGQVSTTIYF
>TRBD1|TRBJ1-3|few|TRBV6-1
TGTGCCAGCGGGGACAGAGATTTTTCTGGAAACACCATATATTTT
CASGDRDFSGNTIYF
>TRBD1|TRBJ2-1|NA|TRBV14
TGTGCCAGCAGCCTCCCCCGACAGGGGAGAATGTACAATGAGCAGTTCTTC
CASSLPRQGRMYNEQFF
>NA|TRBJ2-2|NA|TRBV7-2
TGTGCCAGCAGCTTAGGCCAGGTCACCGGGGAGCTGTTTTTT
CASSLGQVTGELFF
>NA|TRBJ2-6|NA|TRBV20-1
TGCAGTGCGATAGGAAGGGGGACTGGGGCCAACGTCCTGACTTTC
CSAIGRGTGANVLTF
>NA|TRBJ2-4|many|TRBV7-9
TGTGCCAGCAGCTTCAGAGGAGTGTCGGCCAAAAACATTCAGTACTTC
CASSFRGVSAKNIQYF
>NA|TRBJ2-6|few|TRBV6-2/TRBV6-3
TGTGCCAGCACCGATCCCAGGGTATATGTAACCTCTGGGGCCAACGTCCTGACTTTC
CASTDPRVYVTSGANVLTF
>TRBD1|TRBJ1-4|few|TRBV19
TGTGCCAGTAGTACGTCAGGGGGAGAAAAACTGTTTTTT
CASSTSGGEKLFF
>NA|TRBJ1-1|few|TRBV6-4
TGTGCCAGCAGTGTCCAGGCGGGGACTGAAGCTTTCTTT
CASSVQAGTEAFF
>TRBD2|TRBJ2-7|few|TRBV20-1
TGCAGTGCTAGACCTTTAGCGGGACGAACCTACGAGCAGTACTTC
CSARPLAGRTYEQYF
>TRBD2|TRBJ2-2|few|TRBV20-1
TGCAGTGCTAGAGACCTCACTAGCGCCTCGAACACCGGGGAGCTGTTTTTT
CSARDLTSASNTGELFF
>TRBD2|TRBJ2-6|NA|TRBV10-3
TGTGCCATCAGTCATGCGACTAGCGGGAGAGCTGGGGCCAACGTCCTGACTTTC
CAISHATSGRAGANVLTF
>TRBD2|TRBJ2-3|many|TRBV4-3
TGCGCCAGCAGCCAAGATGTAGTAGCGGGGACCACAGATACGCAGTATTTT
CASSQDVVAGTTDTQYF
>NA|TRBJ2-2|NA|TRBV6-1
TGTGCCAGCAGTATAGGGGGTAGCACCGGGGAGCTGTTTTTT
CASSIGGSTGELFF
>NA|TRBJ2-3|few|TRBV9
TGTGCCAGCAGCGTAGACAGCGGACAGGATACGCAGTATTTT
CASSVDSGQDTQYF
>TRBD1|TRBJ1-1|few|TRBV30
TGTGCCTGGAGTAACAGGGGGCTAGCGACTGAAGCTTCCTTT
CAWSNRGLATEASF
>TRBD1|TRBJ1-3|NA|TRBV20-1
TGCAGTGCTAGCCAGGGGGCTCTAGGAGGAAACACCATATATTTT
CSASQGALGGNTIYF
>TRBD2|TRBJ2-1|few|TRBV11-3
TGTGCCAGCACCGCACTAGCGGGAGGCGGTGAGCAGTTCTTC
CASTALAGGGEQFF
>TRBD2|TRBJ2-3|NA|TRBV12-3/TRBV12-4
TGTGCCAGCAGTCCAGTGAGGCTAGCGGGGGGACTCGAACGCACAGATACGCAGTATTTT
CASSPVRLAGGLERTDTQYF
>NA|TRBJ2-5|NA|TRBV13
TGTGCCAGCAGCAATACAGGCCAAGAGACCCAGTACTTC
CASSNTGQETQYF
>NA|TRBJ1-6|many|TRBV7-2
TGTGCCAGCAGCTTACGTAGCAATTCACCCCTCCACTTT
CASSLRSNSPLHF
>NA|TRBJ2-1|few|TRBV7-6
TGTGCCAGCAGCCTCTCGACAGGCTACTACAATGAGCAGTTCTTC
CASSLSTGYYNEQFF
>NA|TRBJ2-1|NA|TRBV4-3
TGCGCCAGCAGCCAAGTTAATGTGGGGACTGAGCAGTTCTTC
CASSQVNVGTEQFF
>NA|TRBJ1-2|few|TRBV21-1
TGTGCCAGCAGCAATGCGCCCGCCAACTATGGCTACACCTTC
CASSNAPANYGYTF
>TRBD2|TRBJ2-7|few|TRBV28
TGTGCCAGCAGGGGGAAACGGGAGGGTTTCCACGAGCAGTACTTC
CASRGKREGFHEQYF